The source of this T cell receptor (beta chain) is a study of control samples from healthy donors and cancer patients. Some clones are missing from TCRdb's copy, which holds only in-frame ones; the method was immunoSEQ multiplex PCR. Among approximately 150,000 clones listed, under 96% were seen once. CDR1 is MGHRA, CDR2 YSYEKL, per germline. The length of the CDR3 is 17 residues. The J segment lost 2 bases and the V segment lost 5 bases, leaving 11 bases of the junction unmatched. The V and J genes are TRBV4-1 and TRBJ1-3, with TRBD1 identical over 8 bases. Specimen: blood. This receptor was taken from a woman younger than 45 in good health. The CDR3 DNA reads TGCGCCAGCAGCATGGACAGGGCTGATCCACCTGGAAACACCATATATTTT. This encodes CASSMDRADPPGNTIYF.